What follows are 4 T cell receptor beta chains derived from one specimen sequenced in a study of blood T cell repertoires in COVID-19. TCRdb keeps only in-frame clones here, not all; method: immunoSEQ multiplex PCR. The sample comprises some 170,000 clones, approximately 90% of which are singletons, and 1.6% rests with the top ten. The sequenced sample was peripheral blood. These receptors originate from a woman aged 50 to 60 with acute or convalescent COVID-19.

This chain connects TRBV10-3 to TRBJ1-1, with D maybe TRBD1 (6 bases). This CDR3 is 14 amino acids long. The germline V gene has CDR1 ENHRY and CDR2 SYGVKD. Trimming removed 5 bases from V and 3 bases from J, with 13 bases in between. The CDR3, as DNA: TGTGCCATCAGTCTCCGGGAGGGGGACACTGAAGCTTTCTTT. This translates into CAISLREGDTEAFF.

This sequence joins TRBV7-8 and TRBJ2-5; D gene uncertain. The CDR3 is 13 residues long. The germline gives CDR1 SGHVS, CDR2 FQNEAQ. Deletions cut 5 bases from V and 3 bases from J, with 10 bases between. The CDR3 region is CASSPGIKETQYF. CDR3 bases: TGTGCCAGCAGCCCGGGTATCAAAGAGACCCAGTACTTC. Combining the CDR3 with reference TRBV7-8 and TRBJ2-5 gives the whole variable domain GAGVSQSPRYKVAKRGQDVALRCDPISGHVSLFWYQQALGQGPEFLTYFQNEAQLDKSGLPSDRFFAERPEGSVSTLKIQRTQQEDSAVYLCASSPGIKETQYFGPGTRLLVL.

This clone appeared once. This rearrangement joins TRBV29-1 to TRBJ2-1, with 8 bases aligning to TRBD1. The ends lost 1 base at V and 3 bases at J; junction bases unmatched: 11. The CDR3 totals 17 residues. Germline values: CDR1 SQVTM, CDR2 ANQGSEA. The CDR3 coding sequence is TGCAGCGTTGAAGGCATTTTGAGGACAGGGATCTACAATGAGCAGTTCTTC. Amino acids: CSVEGILRTGIYNEQFF.

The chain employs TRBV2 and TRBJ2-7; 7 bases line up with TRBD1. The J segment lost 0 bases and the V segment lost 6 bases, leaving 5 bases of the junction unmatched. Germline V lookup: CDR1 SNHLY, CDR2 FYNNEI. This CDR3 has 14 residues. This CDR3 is CASRPGQLSYEQYF. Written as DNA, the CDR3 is TGTGCCAGCAGACCGGGACAGCTCTCCTACGAGCAGTACTTC.